This T cell receptor (beta chain) came from a study of T cell responses to AZD1222 COVID-19 vaccine. Overall study results and limits: The study found vaccine-associated CD4 TCRs spanning spike, dominant at 160-218 and 743-854. Donors were mostly white British, more females; clonal diversity possibly underestimated.

Produced via immunoSEQ multiplex PCR; TCRdb's table is partial and in-frame only. The data hold approximately 92,000 clones, with approximately 91% observed a single time. On this clone itself: Its target is unknown.

The origin of this receptor is an adult in good health. The specimen was peripheral blood, collected on day 0 of AZD1222 vaccination.

CDR3 sequence: CASSARDRGNTEAFF. In DNA, the CDR3 is TGTGCCAGCAGCGCGCGGGACAGGGGGAACACTGAAGCTTTCTTT. This chain joins TRBV3-1 (or the pseudogene TRBV3-2) and TRBJ1-1; TRBD1 agrees at 10 bases. V lost 5 bases, J lost 1 base, and 4 bases stayed unmatched. The V gene's germline CDR1 is LGHDT and CDR2 YNNKEL (reference sequence). This CDR3 has 15 amino acids.